The 21 T cell receptor beta chains presented below share a single source sample, sequenced in a study of PD-1 blockade in classical Hodgkin lymphoma. Clones were read by immunoSEQ multiplex PCR, and TCRdb kept only the in-frame ones, dropping some. Of under 30,000 clones listed, about 81% were seen once; the top ten hold approximately 6.2%. Time point indicated: cycle 4 day 1 (C4D1), after around six weeks of nivolumab. Each patient's relapse followed autologous stem cell transplantation, and brentuximab vedotin exposure varied. Material: peripheral blood mononuclear cells (PBMCs), obtained before the fourth cycle of nivolumab. The receptor set was obtained from a human donor with classical Hodgkin lymphoma.

The chain employs TRBV9 and TRBJ1-6; no clear D. Germline loops: CDR1 SGDLS, CDR2 YYNGEE. Trimming took off 0 bases at V and 4 bases at J, with 2 bases between the two ends. The CDR3 has 13 amino acids. The CDR3 sequence: CASSVGYNSPLHF. The CDR3 DNA sequence: TGTGCCAGCAGCGTAGGGTATAATTCACCCCTCCACTTT.

The V and J genes are TRBV6-1 and TRBJ1-1, with D perhaps matching TRBD1 (6 bases). The length of the CDR3 is 12 residues. CDR1 MNHNS and CDR2 SASEGT come from the germline V gene. The ends were cut back, 7 bases at V and 5 bases at J, with 11 bases in the middle. CDR3 amino acids: CASIQGWTEAFF. In DNA, the CDR3 is TGTGCCAGCATACAGGGATGGACTGAAGCTTTCTTT.

The chain couples TRBV10-3 to TRBJ1-5; weak D call: TRBD1 (5 bases). The CDR3 is made up of 13 amino acids. Trimming removed 8 bases at V and 3 bases at J, with 11 bases between. The V gene's germline CDR1 is ENHRY and CDR2 SYGVKD. CDR3 DNA: TGTGCCATCGGAGGGGCCCTCAATCAGCCCCAGCATTTT. Translating it yields CAIGGALNQPQHF.

J is TRBJ2-7 and V is TRBV30, with TRBD2 as a possible D gene (5 bases). This CDR3 has 13 residues. Germline CDR1 GTSNPN, CDR2 SVGIG (reference sequence). The CDR3 reads CALEDSKTYEQYF. The CDR3 DNA reads TGTGCTTTAGAGGACTCCAAAACCTACGAGCAGTACTTC.

This clone has just a few counts. This rearrangement joins TRBV28 to TRBJ2-2, with D maybe TRBD1 (5 bases). Germline V gives CDR1 MDHEN, CDR2 SYDVKM. V was clipped by 7 bases and J by 1 base, with 13 bases between them. The length of the CDR3 is 15 residues. CDR3 protein: CASTPGQGNTGELFF. Written as DNA, the CDR3 is TGTGCCAGCACCCCCGGGCAGGGGAACACCGGGGAGCTGTTTTTT.

CDR3 DNA: TGTGCCAGTAGCCCCGACACGGTGGGGACTGAAGCTTTCTTT. Residues: CASSPDTVGTEAFF. This chain links TRBV19 with TRBJ1-1; D gene unclear. Trimming took 6 bases from V and 5 from J, leaving 16 bases between them. The CDR3 contains 14 residues. Per the germline V gene, CDR1 is LNHDA and CDR2 is SQIVND (reference sequence).

The chain combines TRBV2 with TRBJ2-1; D remains unclear. The CDR3 runs to 11 residues. Per germline, CDR1 SNHLY and CDR2 FYNNEI. V was clipped by 6 bases and J by 7 bases, with 7 bases between them. CDR3 sequence: CASSGVNEQFF. In DNA, the CDR3 is TGTGCCAGCAGCGGCGTGAATGAGCAGTTCTTC. The variable domain in full, with the rest retrieved from reference TRBV2 and TRBJ2-1, is EPEVTQTPSHQVTQMGQEVILRCVPISNHLYFYWYRQILGQKVEFLVSFYNNEISEKSEIFDDQFSVERPDGSNFTLKIRSTKLEDSAMYFCASSGVNEQFFGPGTRLTVL.

The chain employs TRBV4-2 and TRBJ2-1; D is undetermined. Deletions cut 0 bases from V and 0 bases from J, with 9 bases between. The CDR3 loop spans 16 amino acids. The germline V gene encodes CDR1 LGHNA and CDR2 YNFKEQ. The chain's CDR3 is CASSQEERSSYNEQFF. CDR3 sequence (DNA): TGTGCCAGCAGCCAAGAAGAGCGCTCCTCCTACAATGAGCAGTTCTTC.

The chain combines TRBV27 with TRBJ1-1, with D possibly matching TRBD1 (6 bases). Germline V gene sequence: CDR1 MNHEY, CDR2 SMNVEV (reference sequence). Trimming left V 2 bases short and J 8 bases short, with 12 bases between. The CDR3 length is 13 residues. Written as DNA, the CDR3 is TGTGCCAGCAGTTTAAACAGGGCGGTAGAAGCTTTCTTT. Residues: CASSLNRAVEAFF.

This clone is classed as medium-sized. The chain is built from TRBV11-2 and TRBJ2-4; either TRBD1 or TRBD2 may fit D (6 bases each). Trimming cost V 3 bases and J 0 bases, with 18 bases left between them. This CDR3 region has 18 residues. Germline CDR1 and CDR2: SGHAT and FQNNGV. The CDR3 sequence is CASSLWGAGHLAKNIQYF. CDR3 nucleotides: TGTGCCAGCAGCTTGTGGGGGGCGGGACACCTAGCCAAAAACATTCAGTACTTC. Variable domain in full (rest from reference TRBV11-2 and TRBJ2-4): EAGVAQSPRYKIIEKRQSVAFWCNPISGHATLYWYQQILGQGPKLLIQFQNNGVVDDSQLPKDRFSAERLKGVDSTLKIQPAKLEDSAVYLCASSLWGAGHLAKNIQYFGAGTRLSVL.

Only one count was recorded for this clone. The gene calls are TRBV5-4 and TRBJ2-1; weak D call: TRBD2 (5 bases). V was shortened by 0 bases and J by 8 bases, with 15 bases between the two germline ends. The CDR3 sequence is 15 residues long. CDR1 is SGHNT and CDR2 is YYREEE in the germline V gene (reference sequence). In DNA, the CDR3 is TGTGCCAGCAGCTTGGATGCGCAGGAGGCGGATGAGCAGTTCTTC. This encodes CASSLDAQEADEQFF.

The chain employs TRBV19 and TRBJ2-2, with 14 positions matching TRBD2. The CDR3 covers 18 residues. J was trimmed by 4 bases and V by 3 bases; bases with no gene match: 7. The germline V gene has CDR1 LNHDA and CDR2 SQIVND (reference sequence). Written as DNA, the CDR3 is TGTGCCAGTAGTATTGAGGGACTAGCGGGAGATATCACCGGGGAGCTGTTTTTT. Translation: CASSIEGLAGDITGELFF.

CDR3 DNA sequence: TGTGCCAGCAGTTGGACCCGGCTACCAGTTGGCTACACCTTC. Translated, it gives CASSWTRLPVGYTF. This chain connects TRBV27 to TRBJ1-2; D is unclear. The CDR3 loop spans 14 amino acids. Deletions cut 4 bases from V and 7 bases from J, with 16 bases between. Germline CDR1 reads MNHEY; CDR2 reads SMNVEV (reference sequence).

The genes are TRBV27 and TRBJ2-1; 9 nucleotides line up with TRBD2. The CDR3 is made up of 16 amino acids. Looked up from germline, CDR1 is MNHEY and CDR2 is SMNVEV (reference sequence). V gave up 6 bases and J gave up 4 bases; unmatched junction bases: 10. CDR3 amino acids: CASSFVSGSRYNEQFF. The CDR3 DNA reads as TGTGCCAGCAGCTTCGTTAGCGGGAGTAGGTACAATGAGCAGTTCTTC.

This clone was counted once. The chain carries TRBV7-2 and TRBJ1-1; D uncertain. V lost 5 bases and J 5 bases, leaving 6 bases between the germline ends. CDR3 length: 11 residues. Per germline, CDR1 SGHTA and CDR2 FQGNSA. The CDR3 DNA reads as TGTGCCAGCAGCCGGAGTACTGAAGCTTTCTTT. It yields the protein CASSRSTEAFF.

This clone appeared a single time. V and J are TRBV15 and TRBJ1-2; D is perhaps TRBD1 (5 bases). The CDR3 length is 15 residues. Trimming stripped 1 base from V and 3 bases from J, with 12 bases between. Germline CDR1 reads LNHNV; CDR2 reads YYDKDF (reference sequence). The CDR3 DNA follows: TGTGCCACCAGCAGAGCTTACGACAGTTACTATGGCTACACCTTC. It specifies CATSRAYDSYYGYTF.

For the CDR3, the DNA is TGCAGCGCTCAGGGGGCGTCTGGAAACACCATATATTTT. Its protein is CSAQGASGNTIYF. The chain carries TRBV29-1 and TRBJ1-3; 8 nucleotides agree with TRBD1. After removal of 7 bases from V and 1 base from J, the junction contained 3 bases not matched to a gene. CDR1 is SQVTM and CDR2 is ANQGSEA in the germline V gene. The CDR3 has 13 residues.

A note on this clone: This sample also contains other DNA sequences that code for the same CDR3. This sequence joins TRBV2 and TRBJ2-5, with D perhaps assigned TRBD1 or TRBD2 (5 bases each). The germline CDR1 and CDR2 sequences are SNHLY and FYNNEI. Trimming took 6 bases from V and 5 from J, leaving 7 bases between them. The CDR3 has 11 residues. The CDR3 here is CASSREETQYF. In DNA, the CDR3 is TGTGCCAGCAGCAGGGAGGAGACCCAGTACTTC.

The rearrangement joins TRBV5-6 to TRBJ2-7; D gene uncertain. Germline V gene data show CDR1 as SGHDT and CDR2 as YYEEEE. The length of the CDR3 is 12 residues. The V gene lost 2 bases and the J gene lost 4 bases, with 7 bases spanning the gap. DNA of the CDR3: TGTGCCAGCAGCTTCATACCTTACGAGCAGTACTTC. It translates to CASSFIPYEQYF.

The J gene is TRBJ2-1, the V gene TRBV9, with a tentative D call TRBD2 (7 bases). V lost 4 bases and J lost 5, with 13 bases in between. The CDR3 covers 14 residues. Germline loops: CDR1 SGDLS, CDR2 YYNGEE. The CDR3 nucleotides are TGTGCCAGCAGCTTCAGGGGAGGGAACAATGAGCAGTTCTTC. It yields the protein CASSFRGGNNEQFF.

This chain links TRBV11-2 with TRBJ2-2; D not resolved. Deletions cut 3 bases from V and 2 bases from J, with 7 bases between. Germline CDR1 and CDR2: SGHAT and FQNNGV. This CDR3 has 14 residues. The CDR3 protein is CASSFQANTGELFF. In DNA form, the CDR3 reads TGTGCCAGCAGCTTCCAGGCTAACACCGGGGAGCTGTTTTTT.